The 28 T cell receptor beta chains below were found in one sample sequenced in a study of T cell responses to AZD1222 COVID-19 vaccine. Measured with immunoSEQ multiplex PCR; TCRdb has only the in-frame clones, and not every one. The repertoire holds about 120,000 clones, with over 75% as singletons. The specimen comprised peripheral blood, sampled on day 0 of AZD1222 vaccination. The receptors originated from an adult in good health.

The V and J genes are TRBV19 and TRBJ2-7; 7 bases are a match to TRBD1. This CDR3 spans 14 amino acids. The germline V gene encodes CDR1 LNHDA and CDR2 SQIVND (reference sequence). Germline trimming cut 6 bases from V and 2 bases from J; bases unmatched to any gene: 7. The CDR3 loop reads CASRETGITYEQYF. The CDR3 bases are TGTGCCAGTAGGGAGACAGGGATTACCTACGAGCAGTACTTC.

The rearrangement links TRBV19 to TRBJ2-7; TRBD1 aligns across 9 bases. Per germline, CDR1 LNHDA and CDR2 SQIVND (reference sequence). This CDR3 has 14 residues. Trimming at V came to 7 bases and at J to 0 bases, leaving 4 bases not matched to a gene. Written as DNA, the CDR3 is TGTGCCAGTAAGATGGACAGGGGCTCCTACGAGCAGTACTTC. Protein sequence: CASKMDRGSYEQYF.

The chain uses TRBV19 and TRBJ1-1, with D maybe TRBD1 (5 bases). CDR1 LNHDA and CDR2 SQIVND come from the germline V gene (reference sequence). V was clipped by 2 bases and J by 10 bases, with 11 bases between them. The CDR3 extends over 12 amino acids. The CDR3 nucleotides read TGTGCCAGTAGTATAACAACAGGTTCAGCTTTCTTT. Translation: CASSITTGSAFF.

The rearrangement links TRBV5-1 to TRBJ2-1, with 11 bases identical to TRBD2. J gave up 6 bases and V 0 bases, and 8 bases lay outside the gene matches. Germline loops: CDR1 SGHRS, CDR2 YFSETQ. The CDR3 has 17 amino acids. The CDR3 loop is CASSLGLAGRGGNEQFF. The CDR3 DNA reads as TGCGCCAGCAGCTTGGGACTAGCGGGAAGGGGCGGCAATGAGCAGTTCTTC.

The CDR3 protein is CASSPGTGPNEKLFF. As DNA, the CDR3 is TGTGCCAGCAGCCCGGGGACAGGGCCCAATGAAAAACTGTTTTTT. V and J are TRBV7-8 and TRBJ1-4; 9 bases are a match to TRBD1. After removal of 5 bases from V and 5 bases from J, the junction contained 6 bases not matched to a gene. From germline, CDR1 is SGHVS and CDR2 FQNEAQ. The CDR3 length is 15 residues.

The chain combines TRBV19 with TRBJ1-5; TRBD1 matches at 7 bases. This CDR3 region has 13 residues. V lost 5 bases to trimming and J lost 7 bases; unmatched junction nucleotides: 5. The germline gives CDR1 LNHDA, CDR2 SQIVND (reference sequence). CDR3 loop: CASSPDRAQPQHF. The CDR3 DNA sequence: TGTGCCAGTAGTCCTGACAGGGCGCAGCCCCAGCATTTT.

The V gene is TRBV28, the J gene TRBJ2-3; 8 nucleotides agree with TRBD1. V lost 8 bases to trimming and J lost 0 bases; unmatched junction nucleotides: 4. Germline V gene lookup returns CDR1 MDHEN and CDR2 SYDVKM. This CDR3 is 14 amino acids long. The CDR3, as DNA: TGTGCCAGCCGGACAGGGAGCAGCACAGATACGCAGTATTTT. This gives the protein CASRTGSSTDTQYF.

This clone was counted once. CDR3 protein: CASSEAAVSGNTIYF. As DNA, the CDR3 is TGTGCCAGCAGTGAAGCGGCGGTCTCTGGAAACACCATATATTTT. The chain is built from TRBV6-1 and TRBJ1-3, with unresolved D. Germline loops: CDR1 MNHNS, CDR2 SASEGT. V lost 0 bases and J 0 bases, leaving 6 bases between the germline ends. This CDR3 region has 15 residues.

In this sample, this clone turned up once. The chain employs TRBV7-2 and TRBJ1-3, with D possibly being TRBD1 (6 bases). This CDR3 has 15 amino acids. V was pared by 6 bases and J by 3 bases, with 15 bases between. From germline, CDR1 is SGHTA and CDR2 FQGNSA. CDR3 sequence: CASSLTGRVGNTIYF. The CDR3 bases are TGTGCCAGCAGTCTAACAGGGAGAGTTGGAAACACCATATATTTT.

The chain recombines TRBV5-4 with TRBJ1-4; a weak D match, TRBD1 (5 bases). This CDR3 is built from 14 residues. The V gene's germline CDR1 is SGHNT and CDR2 YYREEE (reference sequence). Trimming took 4 bases from V and 4 from J, leaving 11 bases between them. CDR3 sequence: CASSDRLFNEKLFF. The CDR3 coding sequence is TGTGCCAGCAGCGACAGACTGTTTAATGAAAAACTGTTTTTT.

The chain combines TRBV30 with TRBJ1-6; tentatively, D is TRBD1 (6 bases). There are 13 residues in the CDR3. Germline assignment: CDR1 GTSNPN and CDR2 SVGIG (reference sequence). Trimming left V 4 bases short and J 12 bases short, with 16 bases between. DNA for the CDR3: TGTGCCTGGAAGGGGGGCCTGGGGGAACCCCTCCACTTT. Residues: CAWKGGLGEPLHF.

The chain couples TRBV7-9 to TRBJ2-1, with D possibly matching TRBD2 (5 bases). Germline assignment: CDR1 SEHNR and CDR2 FQNEAQ (reference sequence). The germline V and J ends were trimmed by 4 bases and 4 bases, with 14 bases remaining between them. The CDR3 spans 15 residues. The CDR3 here is CASSSPRAAYNEQFF. The CDR3, as DNA: TGTGCCAGCAGCTCCCCGCGGGCCGCTTACAATGAGCAGTTCTTC.

V usage is TRBV13 and J usage is TRBJ2-7, with D perhaps matching TRBD2 (6 bases). Germline V CDR1 and CDR2: PRHDT, FYEKMQ (reference sequence). The V end was cut by 1 base, the J end by 2 bases, with 12 bases between. The CDR3 covers 15 residues. CDR3 amino acids: CASSLAGELTYEQYF. CDR3 nucleotides: TGTGCCAGCAGCTTAGCGGGGGAACTAACCTACGAGCAGTACTTC.

The chain has TRBV5-6 and TRBJ1-5; tentative D call: TRBD1 (6 bases). From germline, CDR1 is SGHDT and CDR2 YYEEEE. The CDR3 extends over 15 amino acids. Trimming took off 4 bases at V and 5 bases at J, with 16 bases between the two ends. Here the CDR3 DNA reads TGTGCCAGCAGCCTCGGACAGTCGAGCCATCAGCCCCAGCATTTT. It encodes CASSLGQSSHQPQHF.

The J gene is TRBJ2-7, the V gene TRBV28; 7 nucleotides match TRBD1. From germline, CDR1 is MDHEN and CDR2 SYDVKM. After removal of 5 bases from V and 3 bases from J, the junction contained 10 bases not matched to a gene. The CDR3 is made up of 15 amino acids. The CDR3 DNA reads TGTGCCAGCAGTCCACAGGGGTTGAGAGGCTACGAGCAGTACTTC. Amino acid sequence: CASSPQGLRGYEQYF.

This rearrangement joins TRBV7-2 to TRBJ2-7; 8 bases line up with TRBD1. The germline V gene has CDR1 SGHTA and CDR2 FQGNSA. V shed 5 bases and J 6 bases; nucleotides not matched to a gene: 12. The CDR3 covers 15 residues. The CDR3 bases are TGTGCCAGCAGCCTGGACAGGGCAAGGCTAATCGAGCAGTACTTC. This codes for CASSLDRARLIEQYF.

This chain joins TRBV9 and TRBJ1-1, with TRBD1 identical over 9 bases. The V and J ends lost 2 bases and 1 base, in that order; junction bases with no gene match: 3. The CDR3 runs 15 residues. The germline V gene has CDR1 SGDLS and CDR2 YYNGEE. Here the CDR3 DNA reads TGTGCCAGCAGCGTGGGGACAGGGAGGAACACTGAAGCTTTCTTT. It yields the protein CASSVGTGRNTEAFF.

The rearrangement uses TRBV27 and TRBJ2-7; 7 nucleotides line up with TRBD2. V was pared by 9 bases and J by 3 bases, with 17 bases of the junction left unmatched. The CDR3 runs to 16 residues. CDR1 and CDR2 (germline): MNHEY, SMNVEV (reference sequence). CDR3 nucleotides: TGTGCCAGTTCCACCCCACTAGGATGGGGGGGCTACGAGCAGTACTTC. This gives the protein CASSTPLGWGGYEQYF.

This chain links TRBV4-3 with TRBJ2-1; D is perhaps TRBD2 (6 bases). The V gene's germline CDR1 is LGHNA and CDR2 YSLEER. V was shortened by 0 bases and J by 4 bases, with 25 bases between the two germline ends. The length of the CDR3 is 20 residues. The CDR3 DNA reads TGCGCCAGCAGCCAAGATCCCCCCAGGTCCTTGAGAGGAGGGTACAATGAGCAGTTCTTC. It translates to CASSQDPPRSLRGGYNEQFF.

This sequence joins TRBV29-1 and TRBJ1-1; TRBD1 is a possible D gene (5 bases). Germline V gene lookup returns CDR1 SQVTM and CDR2 ANQGSEA. This CDR3 has 13 residues. V was trimmed by 3 bases and J by 0 bases, leaving 8 bases between them. The CDR3 is CSVDRDLNTEAFF. CDR3 bases: TGCAGCGTTGATAGGGACCTGAACACTGAAGCTTTCTTT.

The chain uses TRBV5-4 and TRBJ2-1, with 7 bases lining up with TRBD2. Germline CDR1 and CDR2: SGHNT and YYREEE (reference sequence). V dropped 4 bases and J dropped 2; count of bases not matched to a gene: 9. The CDR3 covers 16 residues. In nucleotides, the CDR3 is TGTGCCAGCAGCCTGGGGAGCGGGATCCCCTACAATGAGCAGTTCTTC. Translating gives CASSLGSGIPYNEQFF.

The chain carries TRBV12-3 or TRBV12-4 and TRBJ1-2; no clear D gene. V was cut by 3 bases and J by 2 bases, with 7 bases left in between. The CDR3 length is 13 residues. CDR3 loop: CASSFKRNYGYTF. CDR3 nucleotides: TGTGCCAGCAGTTTCAAACGGAACTATGGCTACACCTTC.

The J gene is TRBJ1-1, the V gene TRBV19; weak D call: TRBD1 (5 bases). Germline V lookup: CDR1 LNHDA, CDR2 SQIVND (reference sequence). Trimming pared 1 base from V and 5 bases from J, leaving 8 bases between. CDR3 size: 13 residues. The CDR3, as DNA: TGTGCCAGTAGTATAGGAGGGGTGACTGAAGCTTTCTTT. It yields the protein CASSIGGVTEAFF.

The rearrangement joins TRBV7-8 to TRBJ2-1; no reliable D call. This CDR3 comprises 16 residues. Trimming took off 2 bases at V and 6 bases at J, with 17 bases between the two ends. CDR1 is SGHVS and CDR2 is FQNEAQ in the germline V gene. The CDR3 protein is CASSLSGGEFSNEQFF. CDR3 bases: TGTGCCAGCAGCTTAAGTGGTGGCGAGTTCAGCAATGAGCAGTTCTTC.

The chain has TRBV9 and TRBJ2-7; D might be TRBD2 (5 bases). Trimming removed 0 bases at V and 6 bases at J, with 10 bases between. The CDR3 runs 13 residues. Germline values: CDR1 SGDLS, CDR2 YYNGEE. Written as DNA, the CDR3 is TGTGCCAGCAGCGTAGCCGGCGGGCTCGAGCAGTACTTC. Translated, it gives CASSVAGGLEQYF.

The genes are TRBV6-2 or TRBV6-3 and TRBJ2-5; 10 nucleotides line up with TRBD1. The V gene's germline CDR1 is MNHEY and CDR2 SVGEGT. The CDR3 has 16 amino acids. Losses at the gene ends were 4 bases for V and 2 bases for J; bases not matched to a gene: 7. DNA of the CDR3: TGTGCCAGCAGTTTCCGCGACAGGGGGCGTCAAGAGACCCAGTACTTC. Amino acids: CASSFRDRGRQETQYF.

This chain connects TRBV2 to TRBJ1-1, with D uncertain. The V and J ends lost 6 bases and 1 base respectively, with 9 bases between them. The CDR3 length is 13 residues. Germline CDR1 is SNHLY and CDR2 is FYNNEI. The CDR3 sequence is CASSPDGNTEAFF. The CDR3 DNA reads TGTGCCAGCAGCCCTGACGGGAACACTGAAGCTTTCTTT.

V and J are TRBV11-2 and TRBJ1-2, with D possibly being TRBD1 (5 bases). The CDR3 has 14 amino acids. Trimming removed 0 bases at V and 9 bases at J, with 14 bases between. Germline V gene lookup returns CDR1 SGHAT and CDR2 FQNNGV. Here the CDR3 reads CASSLDHGGGSYTF. CDR3 sequence (DNA): TGTGCCAGCAGCTTAGACCATGGGGGGGGTAGCTACACCTTC.